This TCR beta chain was observed in a study of blood T cells in healthy people across ages. There are a few counts of this clonotype. The authors ran a second PCR of about 7 to 11 cycles using a sample-barcoded 5' primer and a J-beta primer mix. MiXCR was run by TCRdb on the 5' RACE reads, yielding one entry per CDR3 protein. The data show around 990,000 distinct CDR3 sequences, about 23% seen once. Germline V gene data show CDR1 as KGHDR and CDR2 as SFDVKD. The V and J ends lost 3 bases and 0 bases respectively, with 12 bases between them. CDR3 length: 16 residues. These data also featured in a second study, about T cells of mothers and their children.

Source material: blood. The TCR comes from a girl between 2 and 10 years old in good health. The chain links TRBV24-1 to TRBJ2-3; the D gene is possibly TRBD1 (6 bases). CDR3 sequence (DNA): TGTGCCACCAGTGATCCTGGGGGCCCTAGCACAGATACGCAGTATTTT. Translated, it gives CATSDPGGPSTDTQYF.